This T cell receptor (beta chain) appears in the sequencing data of a study of blood T cell repertoires in COVID-19. Trimming at V came to 2 bases and at J to 0 bases, leaving 13 bases not matched to a gene. The CDR3 covers 19 residues. Germline V CDR1 and CDR2: SGHRS, YFSETQ. Clones were read by immunoSEQ multiplex PCR, and TCRdb kept only the in-frame ones, dropping some. This table holds under 200,000 clones, less than 90% found once. The chain couples TRBV5-1 to TRBJ2-1, with TRBD2 matching 8 bases. The clonotype originates from a woman in her 50s who had recovered from COVID-19. Sequencing was done on a sample of PBMCs or T cells enriched from blood (not recorded which). CDR3 coding DNA: TGCGCCAGCAGCTTCGCGGGGGGCCGAATTATTCACTCCTACAATGAGCAGTTCTTC. Translation gives CASSFAGGRIIHSYNEQFF.